These 26 T cell receptor beta chains were sequenced from one sample in a study of T cells in Graves' hyperthyroidism and ophthalmopathy. The TCR beta CDR3 regions underwent amplification using RNA transcripts as the source. Initially, a first-round RT-PCR of the TCR CDR3 employed the HTBI primer set. MiXCR was run by TCRdb on the multiplex PCR reads, yielding one entry per CDR3 protein. The data show about 610,000 distinct CDR3 sequences, more than 45% seen once. Sequences were obtained from peripheral blood or thyroid tissue (not recorded which). These receptors were taken from a woman aged 18 to 35 with Graves' hyperthyroidism.

There are many counts of this clonotype. The CDR3 reads CASSVDQRRETQYF. The CDR3 DNA sequence: TGTGCCAGCAGCGTAGATCAGAGAAGAGAGACCCAGTACTTC. The chain recombines TRBV9 with TRBJ2-5; D unclear. The V end was cut by 0 bases, the J end by 4 bases, with 10 bases between. CDR1 SGDLS and CDR2 YYNGEE come from the germline V gene. The CDR3 spans 14 residues. Combining the CDR3 with reference TRBV9 and TRBJ2-5 gives the whole variable domain DSGVTQTPKHLITATGQRVTLRCSPRSGDLSVYWYQQSLDQGLQFLIQYYNGEERAKGNILERFSAQQFPDLHSELNLSSLELGDSALYFCASSVDQRRETQYFGPGTRLLVL.

Many counts were recorded for this clonotype. The rearrangement joins TRBV2 to TRBJ2-2; TRBD2 might be the D (6 bases). V was pared by 6 bases and J by 5 bases, with 22 bases between. The CDR3 sequence is 17 residues long. Germline assignment: CDR1 SNHLY and CDR2 FYNNEI. The CDR3, as DNA: TGTGCCAGCAGCGCCGTTGGGGTAGCGGACTCGACCGGGGAGCTGTTTTTT. It specifies CASSAVGVADSTGELFF.

Ten or more counts support this clonotype. The chain couples TRBV19 to TRBJ1-1; D remains ambiguous. Trimming took 8 bases from V and 5 from J, leaving 12 bases between them. This CDR3 region has 12 residues. The germline V gene encodes CDR1 LNHDA and CDR2 SQIVND (reference sequence). The CDR3 sequence is CASSERRTEAFF. As DNA, the CDR3 is TGTGCCAGTTCAGAAAGGAGGACTGAAGCTTTCTTT. The full variable domain, in which reference TRBV19 and TRBJ1-1 provide the parts outside the CDR3, is DGGITQSPKYLFRKEGQNVTLSCEQNLNHDAMYWYRQDPGQGLRLIYYSQIVNDFQKGDIAEGYSVSREKKESFPLTVTSAQKNPTAFYLCASSERRTEAFFGQGTRLTVV.

Here the CDR3 DNA reads TGTGCCAGCATCCCCGGGGCGCATAACTATGGCTACACCTTC. Its protein product is CASIPGAHNYGYTF. The V gene is TRBV2, the J gene TRBJ1-2; TRBD1 might be the D (5 bases). Germline V gene lookup returns CDR1 SNHLY and CDR2 FYNNEI. The CDR3 loop spans 14 amino acids. Trimming took off 7 bases at V and 1 base at J, with 13 bases between the two ends.

Many counts were recorded for this clonotype. J is TRBJ2-7 and V is TRBV10-3; 9 nucleotides line up with TRBD1. After removal of 8 bases from V and 5 bases from J, the junction contained 7 bases not matched to a gene. Germline CDR1 ENHRY, CDR2 SYGVKD. This CDR3 spans 13 amino acids. For the CDR3, the DNA is TGTGCCATCGGGACAGGGACTCTCCACGAGCAGTACTTC. This translates into CAIGTGTLHEQYF.

This clonotype has a handful of counts. This sequence joins TRBV7-2 and TRBJ2-7, with TRBD2 identical over 7 bases. With the DNA end fitting TRBJ2-1 better, the J assignment may be wrong. The CDR3 consists of 14 residues. Germline V gene sequence: CDR1 SGHTA, CDR2 FQGNSA. CDR3 in DNA: TGTGCCAGCACGCGGGAGAGCTCCTACAATGAGCAGTTCTTC. Translating it yields CASTRESSYNEQFF.

This clonotype is a singleton in its sample. This may be a read error: a much more frequent sequence differs by one nucleotide. This rearrangement joins TRBV20-1 to TRBJ1-2; no clear D. The CDR3 is made up of 12 amino acids. The germline gives CDR1 DFQATT, CDR2 SNEGSKA (reference sequence). DNA of the CDR3: TGCAATGCTAGTCCTCCGCAGAGGGGCTACACCTTC. Protein sequence: CNASPPQRGYTF.

This clonotype occurred once. The chain recombines TRBV5-1 with TRBJ2-5; D is ambiguous. Germline CDR1 SGHRS, CDR2 YFSETQ. This CDR3 region has 15 residues. The germline V and J ends were trimmed by 0 bases and 2 bases, with 11 bases remaining between them. The CDR3 sequence: CASSLVDGVQETQYF. The CDR3 nucleotides are TGCGCCAGCAGCTTGGTAGACGGAGTTCAAGAGACCCAGTACTTC.

This chain uses TRBV29-1 with TRBJ2-2; 9 nucleotides match TRBD2. CDR1 is SQVTM and CDR2 is ANQGSEA in the germline V gene. The ends lost 4 bases at V and 0 bases at J; junction bases unmatched: 3. The CDR3 extends over 15 amino acids. CDR3 protein: CSVGLAGTNTGELFF. Written as DNA, the CDR3 is TGCAGCGTTGGGCTAGCGGGAACGAACACCGGGGAGCTGTTTTTT.

This clonotype came up once. CDR3 sequence (DNA): TGCGCCAGCAGCACGGGACAGGGATCAGATACGCATGGCTACACCTTC. Translation gives CASSTGQGSDTHGYTF. V usage is TRBV5-1 and J usage is TRBJ1-2, with TRBD1 matching 9 bases. CDR3 length: 16 residues. Germline V gene data show CDR1 as SGHRS and CDR2 as YFSETQ. Losses at the gene ends were 4 bases for V and 6 bases for J; bases not matched to a gene: 13. Full variable domain (missing parts from reference TRBV5-1 and TRBJ1-2): KAGVTQTPRYLIKTRGQQVTLSCSPISGHRSVSWYQQTPGQGLQFLFEYFSETQRNKGNFPGRFSGRQFSNSRSEMNVSTLELGDSALYLCASSTGQGSDTHGYTFGSGTRLTVV.

This clonotype occurred many times. V gene TRBV2 combines with J gene TRBJ1-5, with D unresolved. Deletions cut 3 bases from V and 5 bases from J, with 8 bases between. The CDR3 covers 13 residues. Germline-derived CDR1 and CDR2 are SNHLY and FYNNEI. CDR3 sequence: CASSEEGHQPQHF. The CDR3, as DNA: TGTGCCAGCAGTGAGGAGGGTCATCAGCCCCAGCATTTT.

A note on this clonotype: The final CDR3 position lacks the conserved phenylalanine or tryptophan, pointing to a likely read error. This chain connects TRBV19 to TRBJ1-2; 7 nucleotides align to TRBD1. The CDR3 is 16 amino acids. Germline CDR1 reads LNHDA; CDR2 reads SQIVND (reference sequence). Trimming cost V 5 bases and J 0 bases; bases outside gene matches: 9. The CDR3 is CASSGRDSTTNYGYTS. In DNA, the CDR3 is TGTGCCAGTAGTGGCCGGGACAGCACAACTAACTATGGCTACACCTCC.

This clonotype was seen many times. The chain employs TRBV7-2 and TRBJ1-5; no clear D. The ends were cut back, 1 base at V and 8 bases at J, with 9 bases in the middle. The CDR3 contains 13 residues. The germline V gene encodes CDR1 SGHTA and CDR2 FQGNSA. The CDR3 loop reads CASSLGAGEPQHF. Written as DNA, the CDR3 is TGTGCCAGCAGCTTAGGTGCTGGGGAGCCCCAGCATTTT.

This clonotype showed up many times. J is TRBJ1-2 and V is TRBV3-1; D gene uncertain. Looked up from germline, CDR1 is LGHDT and CDR2 is YNNKEL (reference sequence). This CDR3 comprises 15 residues. Trimming removed 3 bases at V and 2 bases at J, with 13 bases between. CDR3 in amino acids: CASSQETGPNYGYTF. The CDR3 DNA sequence: TGTGCCAGCAGCCAGGAAACCGGACCAAACTATGGCTACACCTTC.

The gene calls are TRBV7-9 and TRBJ2-7, with TRBD2 matching over 10 bases. The germline CDR1 and CDR2 sequences are SEHNR and FQNEAQ (reference sequence). After removal of 1 base from V and 6 bases from J, the junction contained 9 bases not matched to a gene. The CDR3 runs 16 residues. CDR3 bases: TGTGCCAGCAGCTTAGTAGCGGGAGGAGGAGTCCCCGAGCAGTACTTC. It yields the protein CASSLVAGGGVPEQYF.

The chain recombines TRBV12-3 or TRBV12-4 with TRBJ2-7, with D possibly matching TRBD1 (5 bases). The CDR3 length is 14 residues. Trimming shortened V by 3 bases and J by 2 bases, and 11 bases separated the two germline ends. The CDR3 loop reads CASSFVGAPYEQYF. For the CDR3, the DNA is TGTGCCAGCAGTTTTGTAGGGGCCCCCTACGAGCAGTACTTC.

Concerning this clonotype: This may come from a read error, since a much larger clone is one base off. The CDR3 is CSARQGAEVFF. CDR3 DNA: TGCAGTGCTAGACAGGGGGCTGAAGTTTTCTTT. V and J are TRBV20-1 and TRBJ1-1; the match to TRBD1 covers 8 bases. CDR1 and CDR2 from the germline V gene are DFQATT and SNEGSKA (reference sequence). The CDR3 length is 11 residues.

Ten or more counts support this clonotype. The chain uses TRBV5-6 and TRBJ1-5; possible D gene TRBD1, 6 bases. V lost 3 bases and J lost 6, with 10 bases in between. The length of the CDR3 is 13 residues. Germline V gives CDR1 SGHDT, CDR2 YYEEEE. This chain's CDR3 is CASSYGTSQPQHF. CDR3 DNA sequence: TGTGCCAGCAGCTACGGGACAAGTCAGCCCCAGCATTTT. The complete variable domain, with remaining parts taken from reference TRBV5-6 and TRBJ1-5, reads DAGVTQSPTHLIKTRGQQVTLRCSPKSGHDTVSWYQQALGQGPQFIFQYYEEEERQRGNFPDRFSGHQFPNYSSELNVNALLLGDSALYLCASSYGTSQPQHFGDGTRLSIL.

The gene calls are TRBV20-1 and TRBJ1-1, with 9 bases matching TRBD1. With V trimmed by 3 bases and J by 3 bases, 5 bases remained unmatched. The CDR3 covers 14 residues. Germline assignment: CDR1 DFQATT and CDR2 SNEGSKA (reference sequence). The CDR3 loop is CSASTGGLDTEAFF. In DNA, the CDR3 is TGCAGTGCTAGTACAGGGGGCTTGGACACTGAAGCTTTCTTT.

The chain joins TRBV6-2 or TRBV6-3 to TRBJ2-7; 10 positions agree with TRBD2. Germline V CDR1 and CDR2: MNHEY, SVGEGT. With V trimmed by 10 bases and J by 1 base, 4 bases remained unmatched. The CDR3 spans 13 residues. This CDR3 reads CANGLADSYEQYF. The CDR3 DNA is TGTGCCAACGGACTAGCGGATTCCTACGAGCAGTACTTC.

As concerns this clonotype: One base away lies a much larger clone, so this may be a sequencing read error. V usage is TRBV20-1 and J usage is TRBJ2-5; 8 nucleotides line up with TRBD2. Germline V CDR1 and CDR2: DFQATT, SNEGSKA (reference sequence). This CDR3 has 19 amino acids. V dropped 3 bases and J dropped 5; count of bases not matched to a gene: 23. The CDR3 spells CSARETRKPQRGPWETQYF. CDR3 coding DNA: TGCAGTGCTAGGGAAACACGGAAACCTCAGCGGGGGCCTTGGGAGACCCAGTACTTC.

This clonotype was seen more than once but under ten times. The chain couples TRBV6-5 to TRBJ2-7; D is perhaps TRBD1 or TRBD2 (5 bases each). Trimming removed 6 bases from V and 4 bases from J, with 16 bases in between. The CDR3 covers 14 residues. Germline CDR1 MNHEY, CDR2 SVGAGI. The CDR3: CASSSPGPPYEQYF. CDR3 sequence (DNA): TGTGCCAGCAGCAGCCCGGGACCCCCATACGAGCAGTACTTC.

Many counts were recorded for this clonotype. The rearrangement uses TRBV6-2 or TRBV6-3 and TRBJ1-1, with 9 bases fitting TRBD1. CDR3 length equals 12 residues. The germline V gene encodes CDR1 MNHEY and CDR2 SVGEGT. CDR3 nucleotide sequence: TGTTCCTCAGCAGGGACAGGGATTGGAGCTTTCTTT. It encodes CSSAGTGIGAFF.

V gene TRBV7-3 combines with J gene TRBJ1-1; D is unresolved. Trimming removed 1 base from V and 14 bases from J, with 26 bases in between. The germline gives CDR1 SGHTA, CDR2 FQGTGA. The CDR3 spans 16 residues. Here the CDR3 reads CASSLRVGGPENEQFF. In DNA, the CDR3 is TGTGCCAGCAGCTTAAGGGTGGGAGGGCCAGAAAATGAGCAGTTCTTT.

This clonotype has a count of ten or more. This chain connects TRBV2 to TRBJ2-7; 12 bases map to TRBD2. Germline V gene data show CDR1 as SNHLY and CDR2 as FYNNEI. With 5 bases clipped from V and 0 bases from J, the junction kept 8 bases outside the gene matches. The length of the CDR3 is 17 residues. The CDR3 spells CASSKYLTSGSSYEQYF. The CDR3 DNA is TGTGCCAGCAGTAAGTACCTGACTAGCGGGAGCTCCTACGAGCAGTACTTC.

This clonotype has ten or more counts. The chain combines TRBV19 with TRBJ1-3, with D unclear. Trimming removed 4 bases at V and 0 bases at J, with 7 bases between. This CDR3 region has 14 residues. Germline V gene lookup returns CDR1 LNHDA and CDR2 SQIVND (reference sequence). CDR3 sequence (DNA): TGTGCCAGTAGTACTGTTGACTCTGGAAACACCATATATTTT. Translating gives CASSTVDSGNTIYF.